These T cell receptor beta chains were read from a single sample in a study of post-analysis software for immune sequencing data. TCRdb ran MiXCR on the PCR reads and lists one entry per CDR3 protein. The table records approximately 730,000 distinct CDR3 sequences, about 27% of them present only once. Sequenced: blood. These receptors all come from a girl under 18 with multiple sclerosis. Both conserved end residues are part of each CDR3. The D gene is left open where the match is weak. Only some rows state a clone size, as once, few, many or a class for expanded clones.

j_call d_call v_call cdr3_length clone_size cdr3_nt cdr3_aa
TRBJ2-7 TRBD1 TRBV28 14 few TGTGCCAGCTCAACCGGGACAGGGACCTACGAGCAGTACTTC CASSTGTGTYEQYF
TRBJ2-4 . TRBV7-9 12 few TGTGCCAGCAGCCACAGCGTAAACATTCAGTACTTC CASSHSVNIQYF
TRBJ2-7 . TRBV3-1 15 few TGTGCCAGCAGCCAAGAGGGCGGACGGGGCTACGAGCAGTACTTC CASSQEGGRGYEQYF
TRBJ2-3 . TRBV6-5 15 . TGTGCCAGCAGTTACGGCGTCTCTCGCACAGATACGCAGTATTTT CASSYGVSRTDTQYF
TRBJ2-2 . TRBV12-3/TRBV12-4 14 few TGTGCCAGCAGTTTCCAGAATTCGGCCGGGGAGCTGTTTTTT CASSFQNSAGELFF
TRBJ1-2 TRBD1 TRBV29-1 10 few TGCAGCGCCGCGGACAGGGACTACACCTTC CSAADRDYTF
TRBJ2-1 . TRBV5-1 13 many TGTGCCAGCAGCTTAGAACTCGCGGTTGAGCAGTTCTTC CASSLELAVEQFF
TRBJ2-3 . TRBV6-5 14 . TGTGCCAGCAGTCGGGACCTAACCACAGATACGCAGTATTTT CASSRDLTTDTQYF
TRBJ1-5 TRBD1 TRBV27 17 . TGTGCCAGCAGTCCAGGGACAGGTAAAGGCGGCAATCAGCTCCAGCATTTT CASSPGTGKGGNQLQHF
TRBJ2-6 . TRBV28 17 . TGTGCCAGCAGTTGGGGGACACTGCTCTCTGGGGCCAACGTCCTGACTTTC CASSWGTLLSGANVLTF
TRBJ2-2 . TRBV28 14 . TGTGCCAGCAGTCCTTGGCAATCCGTGGGGGAGCTGTTTTTT CASSPWQSVGELFF